The clone carrying this T cell receptor beta chain was recorded at least ten times. The antigen is not known. Germline lookup yields CDR1 LGHDT and CDR2 YNNKEL (reference sequence). The CDR3 has 14 residues. Trimming pared 1 base from V and 2 bases from J, leaving 7 bases between. The data are from a study of T-cell memory formation after mild COVID-19. Study-wide results and limits: CD4+ contracting clones were found mainly in CM and EM, and CD8+ ones in EMRA. The authors did not confirm SARS-CoV-2 specificity of second-wave clones peaking day 37. Among clones contracting day 15 to 85, CD4/CD8 was balanced, whereas later expanders leaned CD4+. Some SARS-CoV-2-responding clones were already detected in memory before infection.

MiXCR was run by TCRdb on the 5' RACE reads, yielding one entry per CDR3 protein. The table includes approximately 150,000 distinct CDR3 sequences, about 19% detected once. Sequences were obtained from PBMCs or a T cell subset sorted from them (not recorded which). The clonotype was recovered from an adult woman who had mild COVID-19 (a few samples of this study predate the infection). Cell type and time point are not known. The chain uses TRBV3-1 and TRBJ2-3; D is ambiguous. The CDR3 DNA reads as TGTGCCAGCAGCCAAGGGCCTCTCACAGATACGCAGTATTTT. Residues: CASSQGPLTDTQYF.